Detailed here is one T cell receptor (beta chain). Its antigen remains unidentified. The sample comes from a study of cytomegalovirus exposure and HLA in healthy donors. Findings of the study overall: Some TCR beta chains (around 160 of them) were listed as cytomegalovirus-associated. Accounts indicate the classifier identified cytomegalovirus status with strong specificity and sensitivity.

V trimming: 5 bases; J trimming: 2 bases; junction bases outside the gene matches: 11. Germline V gene lookup returns CDR1 KGHSH and CDR2 LQKENI. The CDR3 consists of 16 residues. PCR used 60 Vbeta primers and 13 Jbeta primers. TCRdb's copy holds only in-frame clones and misses some; the assay was immunoSEQ multiplex PCR. This table holds roughly 290,000 clones, over 70% found once. The sample comprised PBMCs. The V and J genes are TRBV18 and TRBJ1-2; 7 bases match TRBD1. This sequence was found in a girl aged 2 to 10 in good health and CMV-seronegative. DNA for the CDR3: TGTGCCAGCTCAAAAAGGGGACAGATCCTGAACTATGGCTACACCTTC. It codes for CASSKRGQILNYGYTF.